This entry concerns a single T cell receptor (beta chain). This CDR3 spans 13 amino acids. CDR1 is SEHNR, CDR2 FQNEAQ, per germline (reference sequence). V was shortened by 4 bases and J by 12 bases, with 16 bases between the two germline ends. This sample was included in a study of OX40 agonist ivuxolimab in advanced cancers. Generated by immunoSEQ multiplex PCR, the TCRdb table keeps only in-frame clones and is missing some. The sample records under 40,000 clones, roughly 87% being singletons. The genes are TRBV7-9 and TRBJ1-5, with D perhaps matching TRBD1 (5 bases). The specimen was CD4+ or CD8+ T cells sorted from blood, collected in a trial of the OX40 agonist ivuxolimab. This clonotype was sampled from an adult with an advanced solid tumor such as melanoma, head and neck, liver or kidney cancer. CDR3 residues: CASSWDGEVVQHF. As DNA, the CDR3 is TGTGCCAGCAGCTGGGACGGGGAGGTGGTCCAGCATTTT.